The 5 T cell receptor beta chains reported below all come from one sample, sequenced in a study of T cell responses to AZD1222 COVID-19 vaccine. Some clones are missing from TCRdb's copy, which holds only in-frame ones; the method was immunoSEQ multiplex PCR. There are 95,000 to 150,000 clones in the sample; 84% occur only once, and roughly a quarter lies in the top ten. Specimen: peripheral blood, collected 28 days after the second AZD1222 dose. These receptors originate from an adult who received the AZD1222 COVID-19 vaccine.

This clone has only a few counts. The chain employs TRBV7-2 and TRBJ1-5, with D hard to call. The V end lost 4 bases, the J end lost 6 bases, and 13 bases lay between the germline ends. Germline CDR1 SGHTA, CDR2 FQGNSA. The CDR3 extends over 14 amino acids. The CDR3 here is CASSSGVGSQPQHF. DNA of the CDR3: TGTGCCAGCAGCTCCGGGGTGGGGAGTCAGCCCCAGCATTTT. The full variable domain, rest sourced from reference TRBV7-2 and TRBJ1-5, is GAGVSQSPSNKVTEKGKDVELRCDPISGHTALYWYRQSLGQGLEFLIYFQGNSAPDKSGLPSDRFSAERTGGSVSTLTIQRTQQEDSAVYLCASSSGVGSQPQHFGDGTRLSIL.

The chain couples TRBV6-6 to TRBJ1-2, with 10 bases matching TRBD1. Germline-derived CDR1 and CDR2 are MNHNY and SVGAGI (reference sequence). The V and J ends lost 5 bases and 6 bases, in that order; junction bases with no gene match: 15. The CDR3 contains 17 residues. The CDR3 region is CASSPQPSGQGTDGYTF. The CDR3 DNA is TGTGCCAGCAGTCCACAACCCTCGGGACAGGGGACTGATGGCTACACCTTC.

On this clone: This specimen includes other DNA sequences encoding the same CDR3. J is TRBJ1-2 and V is TRBV6-1; TRBD1 is a possible D gene (5 bases). Per germline, CDR1 MNHNS and CDR2 SASEGT. The CDR3 sequence is 13 residues long. V dropped 1 base and J dropped 6 bases, with 9 bases sitting between them. CDR3 sequence reads: CASSEEGRHGYTF. CDR3 nucleotide sequence: TGTGCCAGCAGTGAAGAGGGGAGACATGGCTACACCTTC.

The V gene is TRBV30, the J gene TRBJ1-1; D is unclear. V lost 2 bases, J lost 3 bases, and 4 bases lay in between. The CDR3 length is 11 residues. Germline V gene lookup returns CDR1 GTSNPN and CDR2 SVGIG (reference sequence). The CDR3 region is CAWSMDTEAFF. The CDR3 bases are TGTGCCTGGAGTATGGACACTGAAGCTTTCTTT.

The genes are TRBV7-7 and TRBJ2-6; D tentatively reads TRBD1 or TRBD2 (5 bases each). Germline V gene data show CDR1 as SSHAT and CDR2 as FNYEAQ (reference sequence). CDR3 length equals 17 residues. The CDR3 DNA sequence: TGTGCTACCTATGTGGGGCAGGGACCATCAGGGGCCAACGTCCTGACTTTC. Amino acid sequence: CATYVGQGPSGANVLTF.